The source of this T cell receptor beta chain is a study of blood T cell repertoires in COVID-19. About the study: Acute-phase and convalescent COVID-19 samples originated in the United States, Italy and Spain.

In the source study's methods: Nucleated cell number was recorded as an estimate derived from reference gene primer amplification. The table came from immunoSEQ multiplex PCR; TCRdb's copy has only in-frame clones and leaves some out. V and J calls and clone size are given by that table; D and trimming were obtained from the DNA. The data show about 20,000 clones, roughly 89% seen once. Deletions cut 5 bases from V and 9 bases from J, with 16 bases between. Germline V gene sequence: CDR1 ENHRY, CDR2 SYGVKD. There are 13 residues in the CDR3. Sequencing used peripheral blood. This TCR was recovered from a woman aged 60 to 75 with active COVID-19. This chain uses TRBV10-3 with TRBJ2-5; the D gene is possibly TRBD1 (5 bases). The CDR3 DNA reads TGTGCCATCAGTCGCCCAGGGTCTGTGGCCCAGTACTTC. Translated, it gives CAISRPGSVAQYF.